The clone carrying this T cell receptor (beta chain) was seen a single time. The antigen remains unidentified. This specimen belongs to a study of T cells in localized non-small cell lung cancer. Trimming took off 6 bases at V and 0 bases at J, with 14 bases between the two ends. Germline CDR1 and CDR2: SQVTM and ANQGSEA. The CDR3 runs 14 residues. Produced via immunoSEQ multiplex PCR; TCRdb's table is partial and in-frame only. The repertoire holds about 23,000 clones, with approximately 87% as singletons. Whole-study results and caveats: Adjacent lung tissue had a median 57 of the top 100 clones found in the tumor. Longer overall survival was associated with a higher density of T cells in the blood.

This sample comprised peripheral blood, obtained before any cancer treatment. This chain connects TRBV29-1 to TRBJ1-1; D ambiguous. The receptor was derived from a woman between 35 and 75 years old with stage I lung adenocarcinoma. This CDR3 reads CSVDTPGVNTEAFF. CDR3 in DNA: TGCAGCGTCGATACACCGGGAGTGAACACTGAAGCTTTCTTT.